This T cell receptor (beta chain) was captured by sequencing in a study of T cell responses to AZD1222 COVID-19 vaccine. Comments on this clone: The antigen is unknown.

TCRdb keeps only in-frame clones here, not all; method: immunoSEQ multiplex PCR. This sample lists about 140,000 clones; its ten largest clones have about 2.2%. Points from the study as a whole: With dominance at 160-218 and 743-854, vaccine-associated CD4 TCRs spanned spike.

From germline, CDR1 is KGHDR and CDR2 SFDVKD. The length of the CDR3 is 14 residues. V lost 6 bases, J lost 5 bases, and 13 bases lay in between. This rearrangement joins TRBV24-1 to TRBJ1-5; D is perhaps TRBD1 (5 bases). Sequences were obtained from peripheral blood. The sequence was collected from an adult in good health. The CDR3 is CATSQGLTDQPQHF. The CDR3 DNA follows: TGTGCCACCAGTCAGGGATTAACGGATCAGCCCCAGCATTTT.